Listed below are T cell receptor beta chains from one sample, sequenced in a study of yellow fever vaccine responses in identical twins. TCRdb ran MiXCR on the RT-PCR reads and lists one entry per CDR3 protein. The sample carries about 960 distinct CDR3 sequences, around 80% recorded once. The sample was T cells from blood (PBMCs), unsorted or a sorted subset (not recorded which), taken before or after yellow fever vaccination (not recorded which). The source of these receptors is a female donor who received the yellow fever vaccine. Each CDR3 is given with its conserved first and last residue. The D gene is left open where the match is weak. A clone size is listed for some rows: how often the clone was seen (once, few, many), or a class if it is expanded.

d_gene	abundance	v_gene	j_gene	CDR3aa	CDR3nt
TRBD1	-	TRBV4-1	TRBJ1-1	CASSQGGTGHTEAFF	TGCGCCAGCAGCCAAGGAGGGACAGGGCACACTGAAGCTTTCTTT
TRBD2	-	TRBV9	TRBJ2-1	CASSGSLAGGWNEQFF	TGTGCCAGCAGCGGTTCCCTAGCGGGAGGGTGGAATGAGCAGTTCTTC
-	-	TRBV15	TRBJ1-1	CATSRGYTEAFF	TGTGCCACCAGCAGAGGGTACACTGAAGCTTTCTTT
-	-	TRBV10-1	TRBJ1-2	CASSASGRPANYGYTF	TGCGCCAGCAGTGCGTCCGGACGCCCAGCTAACTATGGCTACACCTTC
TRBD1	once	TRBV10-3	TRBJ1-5	CAIRTGQSNQPQHF	TGTGCCATCAGGACGGGACAGTCCAATCAGCCCCAGCATTTT
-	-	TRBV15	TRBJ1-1	CATSREQGNTEAFF	TGTGCCACCAGCAGGGAACAGGGGAACACTGAAGCTTTCTTT
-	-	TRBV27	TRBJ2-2	CASSSLDLRGTGELFF	TGTGCCAGCAGTTCTTTGGACCTAAGAGGCACCGGGGAGCTGTTTTTT
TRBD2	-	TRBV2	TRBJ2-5	CASSEAGGIQETQYF	TGTGCCAGCAGTGAAGCGGGAGGGATCCAAGAGACCCAGTACTTC
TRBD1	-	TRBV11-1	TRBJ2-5	CASSLAFRTGGEEETQYF	TGTGCCAGCAGCTTAGCCTTCAGGACAGGGGGCGAAGAAGAGACCCAGTACTTC
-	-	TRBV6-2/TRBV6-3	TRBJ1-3	CASSYSIGGTGNTIYF	TGTGCCAGCAGTTACTCGATTGGGGGTACCGGAAACACCATATATTTT
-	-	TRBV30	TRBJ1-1	CAWSVGVRGTEAFF	TGTGCCTGGAGTGTGGGTGTTCGGGGCACTGAAGCTTTCTTT
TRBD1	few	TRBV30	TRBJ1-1	CAWSVTGDTEAFF	TGTGCCTGGAGCGTAACAGGGGACACTGAAGCTTTCTTT
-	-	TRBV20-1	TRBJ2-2	CSASGSITGELFF	TGCAGTGCTAGCGGGTCCATCACCGGGGAGCTGTTTTTT
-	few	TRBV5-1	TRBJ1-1	CASNGGASDTEAFF	TGCGCCAGCAATGGGGGCGCCTCGGACACTGAAGCTTTCTTT
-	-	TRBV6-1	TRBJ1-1	CASSTKGDRNTEAFF	TGTGCCAGCAGTACCAAGGGAGACAGGAACACTGAAGCTTTCTTT
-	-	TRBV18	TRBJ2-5	CASSPPGPQQTQYF	TGTGCCAGCTCACCACCGGGGCCCCAGCAGACCCAGTACTTC
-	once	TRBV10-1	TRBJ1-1	CASSIRDEAFF	TGCGCCAGCTCGATCCGGGACGAAGCTTTCTTT
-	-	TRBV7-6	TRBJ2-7	CASSPDLGRQQYF	TGTGCTAGCAGCCCGGATCTAGGGCGTCAGCAGTACTTC
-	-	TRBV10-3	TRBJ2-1	CAIRGQGPGDEQFF	TGTGCCATCAGGGGTCAGGGCCCCGGGGATGAGCAGTTCTTC
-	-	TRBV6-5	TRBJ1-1	CASSYRQMNTEAFF	TGTGCCAGCAGTTATAGACAGATGAACACTGAAGCTTTCTTT
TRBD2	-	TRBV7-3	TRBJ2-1	CASSKPSGGARGEQFF	TGTGCCAGCAGCAAACCTAGCGGGGGAGCCAGGGGTGAGCAGTTCTTC
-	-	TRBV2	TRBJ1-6	CASSEGAGYNSPLHF	TGTGCCAGCAGTGAAGGGGCAGGTTATAATTCACCCCTCCACTTT
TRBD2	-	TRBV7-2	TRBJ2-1	CASSTTGTTYNEQFF	TGTGCCAGCAGCACCACCGGGACTACCTACAATGAGCAGTTCTTC
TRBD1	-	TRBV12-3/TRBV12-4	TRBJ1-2	CASSLVRGSYGYTF	TGTGCCAGCAGTTTAGTCAGGGGGAGCTATGGCTACACCTTC
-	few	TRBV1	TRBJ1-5	CTSRSRGESQPQHF	TGCACCAGCAGATCCAGGGGGGAGAGTCAGCCCCAGCATTTT
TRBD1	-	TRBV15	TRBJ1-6	CATSRGDSGNSPLHF	TGTGCCACCAGCAGGGGGGACAGCGGTAATTCACCCCTCCACTTT
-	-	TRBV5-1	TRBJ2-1	CASSLIGSRGTYNEQFF	TGCGCCAGCAGCTTGATCGGGTCGCGGGGAACCTACAATGAGCAGTTCTTC
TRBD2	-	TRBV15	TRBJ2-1	CATQRGDSREQFF	TGTGCCACCCAGCGGGGGGACTCGCGCGAGCAGTTCTTC
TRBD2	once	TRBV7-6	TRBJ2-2	CASSLAGAPGELFF	TGTGCTAGCAGCTTAGCGGGAGCCCCCGGGGAGCTGTTTTTT
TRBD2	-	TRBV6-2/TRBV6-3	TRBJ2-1	CASSYPGGAGGMTVYNEQFF	TGTGCCAGCAGTTACCCCGGAGGGGCGGGGGGGATGACCGTCTACAATGAGCAGTTCTTC
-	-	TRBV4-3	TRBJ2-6	CASSQDMSSGANVLTF	TGCGCCAGCAGCCAAGATATGAGCTCTGGGGCCAACGTCCTGACTTTC
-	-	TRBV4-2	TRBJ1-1	CASSQDPDLNTEAFF	TGTGCCAGCAGCCAAGATCCGGACTTGAACACTGAAGCTTTCTTT
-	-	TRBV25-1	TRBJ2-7	CASSLQASYEQYF	TGTGCCAGCAGCCTACAGGCCTCCTACGAGCAGTACTTC
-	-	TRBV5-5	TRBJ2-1	CASSFGYEQFF	TGTGCCAGCAGCTTCGGGTATGAGCAGTTCTTC
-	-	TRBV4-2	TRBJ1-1	CASSRRDTYTEAFF	TGTGCCAGCAGCAGGCGGGACACCTACACTGAAGCTTTCTTT
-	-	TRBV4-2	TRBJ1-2	CASSLRDDGYTF	TGTGCCAGCAGCCTCCGGGACGATGGCTACACCTTC
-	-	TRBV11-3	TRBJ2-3	CASSLIAVSTDTQYF	TGTGCCAGCAGCCTTATAGCGGTTAGCACAGATACGCAGTATTTT
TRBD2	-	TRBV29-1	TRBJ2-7	CSVLGTSGRDYEQYF	TGCAGCGTCCTAGGGACTAGCGGGAGGGACTACGAGCAGTACTTC
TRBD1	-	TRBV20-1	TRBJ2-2	CSAWTGGVGELFF	TGCAGTGCTTGGACAGGGGGCGTCGGGGAGCTGTTTTTT
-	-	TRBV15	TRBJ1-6	CATSSRSLVGSPLHF	TGTGCCACCAGCTCAAGGTCCCTCGTTGGTTCCCCCCTCCACTTT
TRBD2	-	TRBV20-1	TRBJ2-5	CSARDRLAGQETQYF	TGCAGTGCTAGAGATCGACTAGCGGGACAAGAGACCCAGTACTTC
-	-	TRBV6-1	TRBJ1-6	CASRPTKGNSYNSPLHF	TGTGCCAGCAGACCTACCAAGGGCAACTCCTATAATTCACCCCTCCACTTT
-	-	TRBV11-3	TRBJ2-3	CASSPGRGDTQYF	TGTGCCAGCAGCCCCGGGAGAGGAGATACGCAGTATTTT
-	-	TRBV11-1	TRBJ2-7	CASTPRGSYEQYF	TGTGCCAGCACCCCGAGGGGTTCCTACGAGCAGTACTTC
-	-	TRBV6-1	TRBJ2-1	CASTPSEVGEQFF	TGTGCCAGCACCCCGAGCGAGGTTGGTGAGCAGTTCTTC
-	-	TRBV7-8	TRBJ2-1	CASSLAGLRYNEQFF	TGTGCCAGCAGCTTAGCCGGACTACGCTACAATGAGCAGTTCTTC
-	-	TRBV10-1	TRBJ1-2	CASSETSLYGYTF	TGCGCCAGCAGTGAAACATCTCTTTATGGCTACACCTTC
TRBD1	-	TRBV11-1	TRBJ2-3	CASRGDRGTDTQYF	TGTGCCAGCAGGGGGGACAGGGGGACAGATACGCAGTATTTT
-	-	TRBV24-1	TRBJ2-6	CATRPGSGANVLTF	TGTGCCACCAGGCCAGGCTCTGGGGCCAACGTCCTGACTTTC
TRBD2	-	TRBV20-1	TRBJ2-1	CSARETSYNEQFF	TGCAGTGCGCGGGAGACCTCCTACAATGAGCAGTTCTTC
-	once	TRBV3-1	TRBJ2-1	CASSQAGDKHNEQFF	TGTGCCAGCAGCCAAGCGGGTGACAAACACAATGAGCAGTTCTTC
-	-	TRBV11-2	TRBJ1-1	CASSLGLNTEAFF	TGTGCCAGCAGCTTAGGTCTGAACACTGAAGCTTTCTTT
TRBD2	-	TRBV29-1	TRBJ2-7	CSVVGLSYEQYF	TGCAGCGTTGTGGGACTATCCTACGAGCAGTACTTC
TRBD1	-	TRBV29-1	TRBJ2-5	CSVEYHPRQGPETQYF	TGCAGCGTTGAATATCACCCTAGACAGGGTCCGGAGACCCAGTACTTC
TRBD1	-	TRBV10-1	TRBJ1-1	CASRAAGGTEAFF	TGCGCCAGCAGAGCCGCAGGGGGCACTGAAGCTTTCTTT
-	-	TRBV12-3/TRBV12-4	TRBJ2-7	CASSFGSYEQYF	TGTGCCAGCAGTTTTGGTTCCTACGAGCAGTACTTC
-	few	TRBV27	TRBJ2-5	CASSLYGDQETQYF	TGTGCCAGCAGTTTATACGGGGACCAAGAGACCCAGTACTTC
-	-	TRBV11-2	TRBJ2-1	CASSPSERSSYEQFF	TGTGCCAGCAGCCCCTCAGAGAGGAGCAGTTATGAGCAGTTCTTC
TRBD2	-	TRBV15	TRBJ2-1	CATSRIPSGGRYNEQFF	TGTGCCACCAGCAGAATTCCTAGCGGGGGTCGATACAATGAGCAGTTCTTC
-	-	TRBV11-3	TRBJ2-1	CASRLGGSGNEQFF	TGTGCCAGCAGACTGGGGGGTTCGGGGAATGAGCAGTTCTTC